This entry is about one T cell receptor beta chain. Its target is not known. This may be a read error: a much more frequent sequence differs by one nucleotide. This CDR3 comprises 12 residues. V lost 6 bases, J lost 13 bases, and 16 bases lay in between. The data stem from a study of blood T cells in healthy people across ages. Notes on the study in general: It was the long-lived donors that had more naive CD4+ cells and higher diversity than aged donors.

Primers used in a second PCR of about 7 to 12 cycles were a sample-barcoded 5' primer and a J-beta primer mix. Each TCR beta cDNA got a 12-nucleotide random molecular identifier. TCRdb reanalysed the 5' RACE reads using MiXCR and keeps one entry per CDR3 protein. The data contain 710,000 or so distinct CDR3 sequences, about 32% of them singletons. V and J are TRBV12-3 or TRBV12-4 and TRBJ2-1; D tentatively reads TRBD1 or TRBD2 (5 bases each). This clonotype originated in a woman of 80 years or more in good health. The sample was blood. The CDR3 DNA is TGTGCCAGCAGCCCTATAAAGGGGACCCAGTTCTTC. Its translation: CASSPIKGTQFF.